Here is one T cell receptor beta chain with its context. Its binding antigen is unknown. These data originate in a study of human CD8 memory T cell subsets (dated by TCRdb to 2019 to 2021). For the wider study: TCRbeta repertoires of stem-like (TSTEM), progenitor exhausted-like (TPEX) and effector memory CD8+ T cell subsets were compared to assess their clonal relationships. Six donors each provided TSTEM, TPEX and effector memory subsets, and TCRbeta repertoires were obtained from all six. General findings and caveats noted by the study authors: Only TCRbeta chains were sequenced, and repertoire comparisons were based on six donors, with testing performed by paired t-tests and Bonferroni correction. Based on Chao1 estimates, TSTEM subsets appeared to have greater repertoire diversity than TPEX subsets, which could potentially reflect a broader range of specificities. Both stem-like subsets shared clonotypes with effector memory cells, but TSTEM and TPEX repertoires overlapped minimally, suggesting distinct antigen spectra. Similarly high normalized Shannon-Wiener diversity was shown by TSTEM and TPEX subsets, whereas comparatively lower diversity was seen in effector memory subsets.

A Human TCR Profiling Kit was used to prepare UMI-labeled 5' RACE TCRbeta libraries. Every TCRbeta library was prepared in parallel with an identical number of PCR cycles. The study's processing was this. Between roughly 3,000 and 18,000 functional CDR3beta clonotypes were contained in each TCRbeta library. UMI extraction and consensus assembly used MIGEC 1.2.9, requiring at least three reads per UMI. MiXCR 3.0.3 was used to extract the in-frame CDR3beta repertoires. After each sample was downsampled to 42,000 randomly selected UMIs, diversity metrics were computed in VDJtools 1.2.1. Repertoire overlap metrics D, R and F2 were calculated in VDJtools for the top 3,000 clones of each sample pair. Through TCRdb reprocessing, the reads give one entry per CDR3 protein sequence; DNA is omitted. The V and J calls follow TCRdb's processing rather than the paper's. The sample table holds under 5,000 distinct CDR3 sequences. The ten most abundant clones make up 25% to 35% of the sample.

Density gradient separation was used to isolate peripheral blood mononuclear cells from buffy coats of healthy donors. In the study, negative magnetic separation with EasySep or MojoSort CD8+ T cell isolation kits was used to enrich total CD8+ T cells. An RNeasy Mini Kit was used to extract total RNA from duplicate vials of around 150,000 sorted CD8+ T cells per subset. The PBMCs were used either fresh or after being cryopreserved in fetal bovine serum with around 9.3% DMSO. Fluorescence-activated cell sorting on a FACSAria III was used to sort CD8+ T cell subsets to purity. The receptor's source is a human donor in good health. The specimen was CD8+ T cells from PBMCs.

The CDR3 region has the sequence CSARDLQGEGNQPQHF. The sequence links TRBV20-1 to TRBJ1-5; TCRdb's assignment of TRBD1 cannot be checked, as there is no DNA. Sequences DFQATT (CDR1) and SNEGSKA (CDR2) are obtained from the germline V gene (reference sequence). The CDR3 numbers 16 residues from cysteine through phenylalanine. Only the protein sequence is given.